These 13 T cell receptor beta chains were all obtained from the same sample, sequenced in a study of blood T cell repertoires in COVID-19. Here immunoSEQ multiplex PCR was the method, and the copy in TCRdb shows in-frame clones only, minus some. In the table there are 35,000 or so clones, 90% of which are singletons. The sequenced sample was peripheral blood. The source of these receptors is a man in his 70s with acute or convalescent COVID-19.

CDR3 DNA sequence: TGCGCCAGCAGCTTCGTACCACAGGAGTATAATTCACCCCTCCACTTT. Translated, it gives CASSFVPQEYNSPLHF. The J gene is TRBJ1-6, the V gene TRBV5-1; perhaps TRBD1 as D (5 bases). The CDR3 spans 16 residues. Trimming shortened V by 2 bases and J by 4 bases, and 13 bases separated the two germline ends. Per the germline V gene, CDR1 is SGHRS and CDR2 is YFSETQ.

J is TRBJ1-3 and V is TRBV6-2 or TRBV6-3, with no clear D. The CDR3 has 15 amino acids. V gave up 0 bases and J gave up 0 bases, with 6 bases separating them. Germline V gives CDR1 MNHEY, CDR2 SVGEGT. CDR3 region: CASSYSPVSGNTIYF. The CDR3 region has the DNA TGTGCCAGCAGTTACTCGCCGGTCTCTGGAAACACCATATATTTT.

Points on this clone: One end of the junction varies from germline; a read error may be responsible. The rearrangement joins TRBV7-2 to TRBJ1-2; perhaps TRBD1 as D (5 bases). CDR1 and CDR2 (germline): SGHTA, FQGNSA. The CDR3 contains 14 residues. The CDR3 here is CASSLDRIFYGYTF. The DNA for the CDR3 is TGTGCCAGCAGTTTAGACAGAATATTCTATGGCTACACCTTC. Supplemented by reference TRBV7-2 and TRBJ1-2, the full variable domain reads GAGVSQSPSNKVTEKGKDVELRCDPISGHTALYWYRQSLGQGLEFLIYFQGNSAPDKSGLPSDRFSAERTGGSVSTLTIQRTQQEDSAVYLCASSLDRIFYGYTFGSGTRLTVV.

This chain uses TRBV11-3 with TRBJ2-7, with D possibly TRBD2 on 6 matching bases. This CDR3 is 15 amino acids long. V was cut by 4 bases and J by 5 bases, with 18 bases left in between. Germline V CDR1 and CDR2: SGHNT, YENEEA. The CDR3 nucleotides read TGTGCCAGCAGCTGTACGGGACTCGGGGTCGACGAGCAGTACTTC. This encodes CASSCTGLGVDEQYF.

The chain recombines TRBV21-1 with TRBJ2-7; TRBD2 is the table's D call and was not checked against the DNA. TRBV21-1 is listed as a pseudogene. The length of the CDR3 is 9 residues. CDR3 amino acids: CASLRVPYF. The CDR3 bases are TGTGCCAGCTTACGGGTACCGTACTTC.

The CDR3 loop reads CASSSREEGEQYF. For the CDR3, the DNA is TGTGCCAGCAGCTCGCGGGAGGAGGGAGAGCAGTACTTC. The chain has TRBV7-2 and TRBJ2-7, with TRBD2 matching 8 bases. After removal of 4 bases from V and 7 bases from J, the junction contained 6 bases not matched to a gene. This CDR3 is built from 13 residues. Germline-derived CDR1 and CDR2 are SGHTA and FQGNSA.

This clone appeared a single time. The V call is TRBV19, the J call TRBJ2-2; 10 nucleotides agree with TRBD2. CDR3 size: 17 residues. Germline trimming cut 1 base from V and 6 bases from J; bases unmatched to any gene: 8. Germline CDR1 and CDR2: LNHDA and SQIVND (reference sequence). The CDR3 DNA reads as TGTGCCAGTAGTATAGGAAGCCTAGCGGGAGTTTCCGGGGAGCTGTTTTTT. Residues: CASSIGSLAGVSGELFF.

V is TRBV27 and J is TRBJ2-1, with D unresolved. The germline V and J ends were trimmed by 3 bases and 6 bases, with 9 bases remaining between them. This CDR3 spans 13 amino acids. Germline CDR1 and CDR2: MNHEY and SMNVEV (reference sequence). In DNA form, the CDR3 reads TGTGCCAGCAGTTTCCCCCCCGGCAATGAGCAGTTCTTC. This translates into CASSFPPGNEQFF.

In this sample, this clone turned up a few times. This chain joins TRBV4-1 and TRBJ2-3; tentative D call: TRBD1 (6 bases). V dropped 3 bases and J dropped 5 bases, with 15 bases sitting between them. The CDR3 runs 15 residues. CDR1 and CDR2 from the germline V gene are MGHRA and YSYEKL. This chain's CDR3 is CASSHLTGGRDTQYF. Written as DNA, the CDR3 is TGCGCCAGCAGCCACTTGACAGGTGGTAGAGATACGCAGTATTTT.

This clone came up once. V gene TRBV11-2 combines with J gene TRBJ1-2; TRBD1 matches at 12 bases. Germline CDR1 is SGHAT and CDR2 is FQNNGV. V lost 8 bases and J lost 5; bases outside the gene matches: 9. The CDR3 is made up of 15 amino acids. CDR3 nucleotides: TGTGCCAGCCTTCCTGGGACAGGGGGCGCGTATGGCTACACCTTC. Its translation is CASLPGTGGAYGYTF.

CDR3 in DNA: TGCAGCGTGAGCCAGGGGACCCAGTACTTC. Residues: CSVSQGTQYF. The V gene is TRBV29-1, the J gene TRBJ2-5; TRBD1 might be the D (5 bases). Germline assignment: CDR1 SQVTM and CDR2 ANQGSEA. The V end lost 6 bases, the J end lost 7 bases, and 9 bases lay between the germline ends. The length of the CDR3 is 10 residues.

The chain links TRBV2 to TRBJ1-5, with D possibly TRBD1 on 5 matching bases. Trimming left V 6 bases short and J 7 bases short, with 16 bases between. From germline, CDR1 is SNHLY and CDR2 FYNNEI. This CDR3 comprises 14 residues. CDR3 sequence: CASRARGTEQPQHF. As DNA, the CDR3 is TGTGCCAGCAGGGCACGGGGGACTGAGCAGCCCCAGCATTTT.

V and J are TRBV7-3 and TRBJ1-1, with D possibly matching TRBD1 (6 bases). The CDR3 is made up of 13 amino acids. Germline V gene data show CDR1 as SGHTA and CDR2 as FQGTGA. Trimming cost V 5 bases and J 8 bases, with 15 bases left between them. CDR3 protein: CASSPPGAREAFF. The CDR3 nucleotides are TGTGCCAGCAGCCCCCCAGGGGCCCGAGAAGCTTTCTTT.